This T cell receptor beta chain is from a study of blood T cell repertoires in COVID-19. Looking at the study overall: Samples representing acute and convalescent COVID-19 were sourced from the United States, Italy and Spain. T cells, B-cell-depleted T cells, or PBMCs supplied cDNA or gDNA.

This clone was seen a few times. As originally analysed: The authors estimated nucleated cell counts from reference gene primer amplification. Some clones are missing from TCRdb's copy, which holds only in-frame ones; the method was immunoSEQ multiplex PCR. That table is the source of V, J and clone size, and D and trimming were worked out from the DNA. The top ten hold approximately 19% of the sample, which has some 120,000 clones, 80% to 90% seen once. The CDR3 loop spans 15 amino acids. CDR1 KGHSH and CDR2 LQKENI come from the germline V gene. J gave up 4 bases and V 6 bases, and 4 bases lay outside the gene matches.

The chain couples TRBV18 to TRBJ2-2; TRBD2 matches 11 bases. The TCR sequence derives from a human donor with acute or convalescent COVID-19. The donor label of this sample is uncertain. Sequencing input: peripheral blood. The CDR3 region is CASSLGTSGTGELFF. The CDR3 nucleotides are TGTGCCAGCTCCCTAGGGACTAGCGGCACCGGGGAGCTGTTTTTT.